This T cell receptor (beta chain) appears in the sequencing data of a study of shared clonotypes between healthy human individuals. Profiled with immunoSEQ multiplex PCR; TCRdb holds only in-frame clones, not every one. The table records 2 million to 2.5 million clones, roughly 90% of them present only once. The trim removed 8 bases at V and 5 bases at J, leaving 11 bases unmatched. Germline V gene data show CDR1 as MGHDK and CDR2 as SYGVNS. The CDR3 contains 15 residues. Overall study results and limits: Sampling included only blood; tissue repertoires likely differ.

As to this clone: Its antigen is unidentified.

The clonotype was recovered from a man between 18 and 29 years old in good health. Some clones in this sample may be carry-over from other donors' samples. J is TRBJ2-2 and V is TRBV25-1; TRBD1 aligns across 7 bases. The sample comprised naive CD4+ T cells from PBMCs. Subset: CD45RA+ positively selected. The DNA for the CDR3 is TGTGCCAGCGGAGAAACAGGGGCGCGGACCGGGGAGCTGTTTTTT. The encoded protein is CASGETGARTGELFF.